This note documents a single T cell receptor beta chain sequence. In germline, CDR1 is SGHRS, CDR2 YFSETQ. The CDR3 is 15 residues long. V was shortened by 3 bases and J by 8 bases, with 17 bases between the two germline ends. These data originate in a study of blood T cell repertoires in COVID-19. In the study overall: T cells, B-cell-depleted T cells, or PBMCs supplied cDNA or gDNA.

Sequencing was performed with immunoSEQ multiplex PCR; in TCRdb, only in-frame clones are kept and a portion is missing. The sample includes some 42,000 clones, 70% to 85% seen only once; the top ten take 10% to 15%. This sequence joins TRBV5-1 and TRBJ1-4, with TRBD1 as a possible D gene (5 bases). Sequences were obtained from peripheral blood. This TCR came from a human donor in a cohort sampled during active COVID-19. The CDR3 bases are TGCGCCAGCAGCTGGGAGGGACGGGGTCGGGAAAAACTGTTTTTT. It translates to CASSWEGRGREKLFF.